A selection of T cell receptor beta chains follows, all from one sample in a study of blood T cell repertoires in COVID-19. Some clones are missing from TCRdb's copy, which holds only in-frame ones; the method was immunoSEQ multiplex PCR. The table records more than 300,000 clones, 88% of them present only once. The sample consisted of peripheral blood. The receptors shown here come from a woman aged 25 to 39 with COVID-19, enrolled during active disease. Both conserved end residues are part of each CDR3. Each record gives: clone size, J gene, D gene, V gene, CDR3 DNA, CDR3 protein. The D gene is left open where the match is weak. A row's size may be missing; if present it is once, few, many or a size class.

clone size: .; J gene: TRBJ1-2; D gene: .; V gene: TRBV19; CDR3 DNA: TGTGCCAGTAGGACAGGAGGCTATGGCTACACCTTC; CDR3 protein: CASRTGGYGYTF
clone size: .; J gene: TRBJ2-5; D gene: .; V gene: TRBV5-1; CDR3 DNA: TGCGCCAGCAGCTTGGCGGCAGGTGTCCAAGAGACCCAGTACTTC; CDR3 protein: CASSLAAGVQETQYF
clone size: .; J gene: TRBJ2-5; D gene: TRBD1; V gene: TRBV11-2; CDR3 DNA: TGTGCCAGCAGCCAAAGACAGGGGGCTCGTCGAGAGACCCAGTACTTC; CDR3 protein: CASSQRQGARRETQYF
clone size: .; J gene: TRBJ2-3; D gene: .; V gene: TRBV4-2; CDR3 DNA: TGTGCCAGCAGCCAAGGGTCAGAAACAGATACGCAGTATTTT; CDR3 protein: CASSQGSETDTQYF
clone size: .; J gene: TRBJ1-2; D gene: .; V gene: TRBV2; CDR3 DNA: TGTGCCAGCAGCGAAAGGGATCGGGACTACAACGGCTACACCTTC; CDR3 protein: CASSERDRDYNGYTF
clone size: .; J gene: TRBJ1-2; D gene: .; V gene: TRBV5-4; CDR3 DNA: TGTGCCAGCAGCTTGGGTTATTCTGAGGGCTACACCTTC; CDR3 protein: CASSLGYSEGYTF
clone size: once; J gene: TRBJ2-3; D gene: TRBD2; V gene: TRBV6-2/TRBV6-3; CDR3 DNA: TGTGCCAGCAGTTACCCCTCGACTAGCGGGGGGGCGGATACGCAGTATTTT; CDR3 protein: CASSYPSTSGGADTQYF
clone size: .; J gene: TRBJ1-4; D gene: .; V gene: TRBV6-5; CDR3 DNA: TGTGCCAGCAGTCCAGCGGGAGCAACTAATGAAAAACTGTTTTTT; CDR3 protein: CASSPAGATNEKLFF
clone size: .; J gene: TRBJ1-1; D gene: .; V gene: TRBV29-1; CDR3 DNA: TGCAGCGTCCAAGAGGTTACGGGTACTCGGAACACTGAAGCTTTCTTT; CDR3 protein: CSVQEVTGTRNTEAFF
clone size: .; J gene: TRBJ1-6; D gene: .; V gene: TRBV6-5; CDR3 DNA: TGTGCCAGCAGTTACTCGGGGGGACGGCTTTCACCCCTCCACTTT; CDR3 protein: CASSYSGGRLSPLHF
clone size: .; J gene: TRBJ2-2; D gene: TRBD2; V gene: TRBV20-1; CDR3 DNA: TGCAGTGCTCGTGGGCTAGCGGGGGCCGAGAACACCGGGGAGCTGTTTTTT; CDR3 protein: CSARGLAGAENTGELFF
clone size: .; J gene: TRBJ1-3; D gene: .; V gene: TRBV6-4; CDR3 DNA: TGTGCCAGCAGGGCGGCTTTCTCTGGAAACACCATATATTTT; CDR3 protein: CASRAAFSGNTIYF
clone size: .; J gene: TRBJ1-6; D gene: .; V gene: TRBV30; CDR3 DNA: TGTGCCTGGGCCGGACAGTTGAATAATTCACCCCTCCACTTT; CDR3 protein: CAWAGQLNNSPLHF
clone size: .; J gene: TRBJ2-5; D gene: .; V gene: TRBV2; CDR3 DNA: TGTGCCAGCAAGTTTGGGGGCGTAAAGACCCAGTACTTC; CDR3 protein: CASKFGGVKTQYF
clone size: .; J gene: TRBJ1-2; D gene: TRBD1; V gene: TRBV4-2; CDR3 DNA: TGTGCCAGCAGCCAAGATGAGGGAACAGGGGGAGAGGATGGCTACACCTTC; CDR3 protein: CASSQDEGTGGEDGYTF
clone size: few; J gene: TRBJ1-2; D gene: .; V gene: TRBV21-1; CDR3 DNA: TGTGCCAGCAGGGATAACAACAGGGCTACCAACTATGGCTACACCTTC; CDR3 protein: CASRDNNRATNYGYTF
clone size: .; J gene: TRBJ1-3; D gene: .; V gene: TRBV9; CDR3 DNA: TGTGCCAGCAGCGTAGTAGGGGAGGTAAGTGGAAACACCATATATTTT; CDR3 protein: CASSVVGEVSGNTIYF
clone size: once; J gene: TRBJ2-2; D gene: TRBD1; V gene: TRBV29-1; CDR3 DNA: TGCAGCGTAGGTGGACAGGGGGCCGGCGGGGAGCTGTTTTTT; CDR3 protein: CSVGGQGAGGELFF
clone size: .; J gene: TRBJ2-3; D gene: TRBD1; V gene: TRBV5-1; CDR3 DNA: TGCGCCAGCAGCCCCAGGACAGGGTCTACTAGCACAGATACGCAGTATTTT; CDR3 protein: CASSPRTGSTSTDTQYF
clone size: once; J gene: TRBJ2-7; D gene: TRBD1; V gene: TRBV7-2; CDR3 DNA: TGTGCCAGCAGCCGCCCCGCTGTGACAGGGGGATCCTACGAGCAGTACTTC; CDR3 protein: CASSRPAVTGGSYEQYF
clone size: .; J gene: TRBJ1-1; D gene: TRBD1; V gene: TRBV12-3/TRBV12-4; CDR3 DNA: TGTGCCAGCAGAGCCAGGGGGCTCACTGAAGCTTTCTTT; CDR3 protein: CASRARGLTEAFF
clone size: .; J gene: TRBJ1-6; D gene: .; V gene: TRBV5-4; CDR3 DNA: TGTGCCAGCAGCTTGATTGGGGAGTTGAATTCACCCCTCCACTTT; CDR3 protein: CASSLIGELNSPLHF
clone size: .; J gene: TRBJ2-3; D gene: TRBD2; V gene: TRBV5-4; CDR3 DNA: TGTGCCAGCAGCTTAGGGACTAGCGGGAGCACAGATACGCAGTATTTT; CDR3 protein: CASSLGTSGSTDTQYF
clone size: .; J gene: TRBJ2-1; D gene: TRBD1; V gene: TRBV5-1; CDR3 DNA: TGCGCCAGCAGCCCGGGGACAGGGGGATCGGGTGAGCAGTTCTTC; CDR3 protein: CASSPGTGGSGEQFF
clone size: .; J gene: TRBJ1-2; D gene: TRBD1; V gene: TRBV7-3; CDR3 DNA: TGTGCCAGCGGAACTCCCGGGGCAGGGGGAAATGGCTACACCTTC; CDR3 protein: CASGTPGAGGNGYTF
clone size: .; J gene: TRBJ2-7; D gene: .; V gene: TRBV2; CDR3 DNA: TGTGCCAGCAGTGGGTTGGAGGGAAGATCCTACGAGCAGTACTTC; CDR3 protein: CASSGLEGRSYEQYF
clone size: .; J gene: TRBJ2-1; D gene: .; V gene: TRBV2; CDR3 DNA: TGTGCCAAGAGTATTGCGGGGTCGCACAATGAGCAGTTCTTC; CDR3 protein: CAKSIAGSHNEQFF
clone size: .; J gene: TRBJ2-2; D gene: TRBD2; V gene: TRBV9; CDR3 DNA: TGTGCCAGCAGCGCCCGAATAGCGGGGACCGGGGAGCTGTTTTTT; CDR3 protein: CASSARIAGTGELFF
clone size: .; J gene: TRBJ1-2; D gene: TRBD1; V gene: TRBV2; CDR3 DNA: TGTGCCAGAGGGGACAGGAGCTATGGCTACACCTTC; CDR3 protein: CARGDRSYGYTF
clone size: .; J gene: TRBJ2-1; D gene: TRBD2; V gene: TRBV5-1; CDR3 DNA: TGCGCCAGCGGGGGGGGTTACAATGAGCAGTTCTTC; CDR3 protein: CASGGGYNEQFF
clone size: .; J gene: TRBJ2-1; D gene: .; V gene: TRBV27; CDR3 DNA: TGTGCCAGCAGTTTTATGGTGGCCTCCAACAATGAGCAGTTCTTC; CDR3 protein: CASSFMVASNNEQFF
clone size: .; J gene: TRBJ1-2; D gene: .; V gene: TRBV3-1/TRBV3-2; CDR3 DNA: TGTGCCAGCAGCCGCGGTACAGGGTTTGGGTATGGCTACACCTTC; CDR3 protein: CASSRGTGFGYGYTF
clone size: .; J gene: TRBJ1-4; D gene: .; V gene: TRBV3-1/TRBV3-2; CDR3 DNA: TGTGCCAGCAGCCAAAACGGGAATGAAAAACTGTTTTTT; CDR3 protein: CASSQNGNEKLFF
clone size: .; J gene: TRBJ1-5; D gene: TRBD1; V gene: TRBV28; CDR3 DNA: TGTGCCAGCAGTTTGAAGGGGGCAGGCAATCAGCCCCAGCATTTT; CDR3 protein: CASSLKGAGNQPQHF
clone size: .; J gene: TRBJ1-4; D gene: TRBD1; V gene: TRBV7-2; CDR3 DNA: TGTGCCAGCAGCTCTGGTTCGGGACAGCTTAATGAAAAACTGTTTTTT; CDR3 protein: CASSSGSGQLNEKLFF
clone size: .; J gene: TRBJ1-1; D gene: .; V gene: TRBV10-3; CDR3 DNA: TGTGCCATCAGCCCACAGAACACTGAAGCTTTCTTT; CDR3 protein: CAISPQNTEAFF
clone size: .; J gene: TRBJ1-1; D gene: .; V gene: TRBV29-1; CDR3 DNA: TGCAGCGTCAGAGGGTCCGGCGGTGAAGCTTTCTTT; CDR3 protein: CSVRGSGGEAFF
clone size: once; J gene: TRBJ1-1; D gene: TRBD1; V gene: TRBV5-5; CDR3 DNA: TGTGCCAGCAGCCGTCCGACAGGGACCACTGAAGCTTTCTTT; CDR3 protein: CASSRPTGTTEAFF
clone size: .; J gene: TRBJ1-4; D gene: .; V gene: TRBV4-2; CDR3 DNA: TGTGCCAGCAGCCAAGAAGGTCGCAGGGTAGGCGAAAAACTGTTTTTT; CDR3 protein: CASSQEGRRVGEKLFF
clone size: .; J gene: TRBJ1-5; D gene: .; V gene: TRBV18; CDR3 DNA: TGTGCCAGCTCACCATATGGCAATCAGCCCCAGCATTTT; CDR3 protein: CASSPYGNQPQHF
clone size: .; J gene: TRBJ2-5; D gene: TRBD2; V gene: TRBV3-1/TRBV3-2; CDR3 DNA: TGTGCCAGCAGCCTCCGGACTAGCGGGGGTGAGGCCCAGTACTTC; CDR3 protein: CASSLRTSGGEAQYF
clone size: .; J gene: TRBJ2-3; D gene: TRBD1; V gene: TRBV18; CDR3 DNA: TGTGCCAGCTCACGTGAGGGGGCGACAGATACGCAGTATTTT; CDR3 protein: CASSREGATDTQYF
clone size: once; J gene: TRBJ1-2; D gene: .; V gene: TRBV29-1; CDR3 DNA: TGCAGCGCCCTCGGGGGGGCGAGATATGGCTACACCTTC; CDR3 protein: CSALGGARYGYTF
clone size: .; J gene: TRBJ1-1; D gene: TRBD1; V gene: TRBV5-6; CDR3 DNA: TGTGCCAGCAGCTTTTGGACAGGAAGGTCAGCTTTCTTT; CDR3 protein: CASSFWTGRSAFF
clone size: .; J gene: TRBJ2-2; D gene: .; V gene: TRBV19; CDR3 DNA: TGTGCCAGTAGTATAGTCCCTACCGGGGAGCTGTTTTTT; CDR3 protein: CASSIVPTGELFF
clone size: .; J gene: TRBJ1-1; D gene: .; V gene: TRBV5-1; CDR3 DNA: TGCGCCAGCAGCTTGGCGGGAGGCCAGGGGAACACTGAAGCTTTCTTT; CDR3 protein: CASSLAGGQGNTEAFF
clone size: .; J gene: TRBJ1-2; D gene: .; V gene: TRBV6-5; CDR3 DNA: TGTGCCAGCAACTCGTTGGGCTACACCTTC; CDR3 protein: CASNSLGYTF